The source of this T cell receptor (beta chain) is a study of cytomegalovirus exposure and HLA in healthy donors. General observations from the study: A later analysis found TCR association rates differed by HLA locus, highest for DRB1 and lowest for HLA-C. Being productive about 87% or about 30% of the time was typical of most TCR beta V segments in an earlier analysis.

Germline V gives CDR1 SEHNR, CDR2 FQNEAQ (reference sequence). Trimming stripped 1 base from V and 1 base from J, with 4 bases between. The CDR3 has 13 amino acids. PCR involved 60 Vbeta and 13 Jbeta primers. Clones were sequenced by immunoSEQ multiplex PCR, and TCRdb holds only the in-frame ones, with some missing. Counted here are about 130,000 clones, less than 80% occurring once; the ten biggest clones make up roughly 4%. Details on this clone: Antigen specificity is unknown.

The source of this sequence is a man aged 50 or older in good health and CMV-seropositive. The source material was PBMCs. The rearrangement links TRBV7-9 to TRBJ1-1; D gene ambiguous. For the CDR3, the DNA is TGTGCCAGCAGCTTAGTACAGAACACTGAAGCTTTCTTT. Protein sequence: CASSLVQNTEAFF.